The 8 T cell receptor beta chains below all came from one sample that was sequenced in a study of blood T cell repertoires in COVID-19. Assay used: immunoSEQ multiplex PCR; TCRdb lists only in-frame clones, some missing. In the table there are over 200,000 clones, 70% to 90% of which are singletons. The sequencing sample was made of PBMCs or T cells enriched from blood (not recorded which). The receptors originated from a man younger than 45 who had recovered from COVID-19.

The chain couples TRBV15 to TRBJ1-1; no clear D gene. CDR1 and CDR2 (germline): LNHNV, YYDKDF (reference sequence). V was clipped by 1 base and J by 2 bases, with 5 bases between them. The CDR3 extends over 13 amino acids. Written as DNA, the CDR3 is TGTGCCACCAGCAGAGTCGTCAACACTGAAGCTTTCTTT. The encoded protein is CATSRVVNTEAFF. Filled out from reference TRBV15 and TRBJ1-1, the complete variable domain reads DAMVIQNPRYQVTQFGKPVTLSCSQTLNHNVMYWYQQKSSQAPKLLFHYYDKDFNNEADTPDNFQSRRPNTSFCFLDIRSPGLGDTAMYLCATSRVVNTEAFFGQGTRLTVV.

The gene calls are TRBV30 and TRBJ1-5, with a tentative D call TRBD1 (6 bases). The CDR3 runs 17 residues. Trimming left V 1 base short and J 6 bases short, with 22 bases between. In germline, CDR1 is GTSNPN, CDR2 SVGIG (reference sequence). CDR3 sequence reads: CAWSEGRGRALSQPQHF. CDR3 bases: TGTGCCTGGAGTGAAGGCAGGGGTCGTGCTTTAAGTCAGCCCCAGCATTTT.

The chain is built from TRBV5-4 and TRBJ2-2, with TRBD2 matching over 7 bases. The junction had 12 bases not matched to a gene; V was cut back by 6 bases and J by 4 bases. CDR3 length equals 16 residues. The V gene's germline CDR1 is SGHNT and CDR2 YYREEE (reference sequence). DNA for the CDR3: TGTGCCAGCACCCTGAGGGCGGGAGAGAGCACCGGGGAGCTGTTTTTT. Encoded protein: CASTLRAGESTGELFF.

This clone was seen a few times. The gene calls are TRBV2 and TRBJ1-1; D call uncertain. The germline gives CDR1 SNHLY, CDR2 FYNNEI. V dropped 0 bases and J dropped 5 bases, with 7 bases sitting between them. The CDR3 is made up of 13 amino acids. CDR3 region: CASSEASITEAFF. In DNA form, the CDR3 reads TGTGCCAGCAGTGAAGCGAGTATTACTGAAGCTTTCTTT.

The gene calls are TRBV19 and TRBJ2-1; D might be TRBD2 (6 bases). CDR1 is LNHDA, CDR2 SQIVND, per germline (reference sequence). V shed 2 bases and J shed 7 bases, with 15 bases lying between them. This CDR3 region has 15 residues. The DNA of the CDR3 is TGTGCCAGTAGTATATATCGGGAGAGAGGGAATGAGCAGTTCTTC. Translating gives CASSIYRERGNEQFF.

V is TRBV11-2 and J is TRBJ2-1; D may be TRBD2 (6 bases). The germline V gene has CDR1 SGHAT and CDR2 FQNNGV. The CDR3 is 15 amino acids. Trimming cost V 5 bases and J 4 bases, with 15 bases left between them. The CDR3 sequence is CASSERRDSYNEQFF. CDR3 sequence (DNA): TGTGCCAGCAGCGAACGACGGGACTCATACAATGAGCAGTTCTTC. The full variable domain, in which reference TRBV11-2 and TRBJ2-1 provide the parts outside the CDR3, is EAGVAQSPRYKIIEKRQSVAFWCNPISGHATLYWYQQILGQGPKLLIQFQNNGVVDDSQLPKDRFSAERLKGVDSTLKIQPAKLEDSAVYLCASSERRDSYNEQFFGPGTRLTVL.

This chain links TRBV4-1 with TRBJ1-1; TRBD1 matches 8 bases. Germline CDR1 and CDR2: MGHRA and YSYEKL. The CDR3 is 17 residues long. Trimming at V came to 0 bases and at J to 1 base, leaving 7 bases not matched to a gene. CDR3 sequence (DNA): TGCGCCAGCAGCCAAGATGTCGGGGACAGGCCGAACACTGAAGCTTTCTTT. Translating gives CASSQDVGDRPNTEAFF.

The rearrangement uses TRBV6-2 or TRBV6-3 and TRBJ2-7; D is uncertain. V dropped 5 bases and J dropped 0 bases, with 17 bases sitting between them. Germline CDR1 MNHEY, CDR2 SVGEGT. The CDR3 has 16 residues. The CDR3 spells CASSPPWKTGSYEQYF. CDR3 in DNA: TGTGCCAGCAGTCCCCCCTGGAAAACGGGCTCCTACGAGCAGTACTTC.